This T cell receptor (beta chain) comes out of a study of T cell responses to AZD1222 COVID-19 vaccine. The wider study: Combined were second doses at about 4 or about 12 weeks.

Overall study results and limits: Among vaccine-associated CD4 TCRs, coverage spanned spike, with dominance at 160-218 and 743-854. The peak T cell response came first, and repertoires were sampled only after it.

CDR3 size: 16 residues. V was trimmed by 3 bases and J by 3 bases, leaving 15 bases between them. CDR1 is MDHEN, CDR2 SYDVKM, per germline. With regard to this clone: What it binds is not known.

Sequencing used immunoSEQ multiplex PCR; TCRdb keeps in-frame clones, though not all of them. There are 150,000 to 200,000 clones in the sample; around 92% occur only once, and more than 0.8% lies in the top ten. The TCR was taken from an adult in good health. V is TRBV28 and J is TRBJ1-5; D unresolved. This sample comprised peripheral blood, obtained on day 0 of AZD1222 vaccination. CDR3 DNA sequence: TGTGCCAGCAGTTTTCATCGGGTCTTCTCCAATCAGCCCCAGCATTTT. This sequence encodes CASSFHRVFSNQPQHF.